These T cell receptor beta chains were read from a single sample in a study of T cell responses to AZD1222 COVID-19 vaccine. Produced via immunoSEQ multiplex PCR; TCRdb's table is partial and in-frame only. The table records 110,000 or so clones, about 91% of them present only once. Sample: peripheral blood, taken 28 days after the second AZD1222 dose. Source of these receptors: an adult who received the AZD1222 COVID-19 vaccine. Each CDR3 is given with its conserved first and last residue. The D gene is left open where the match is weak. Not every row has a clone size; where given, it reads once, few, many or a size class.

d_gene	v_gene	j_gene	len	abundance	CDR3aa	CDR3nt
TRBD1	TRBV6-5	TRBJ2-7	14	NA	CASRSGQGVGEQYF	TGTGCCAGCAGATCGGGACAGGGGGTTGGCGAGCAGTACTTC
NA	TRBV15	TRBJ2-7	15	NA	CATSILRDNAYEQYF	TGTGCCACCAGCATCCTCCGGGACAACGCCTACGAGCAGTACTTC
TRBD1	TRBV5-1	TRBJ1-4	15	NA	CASSYQQGAEEKLFF	TGCGCCAGCAGCTATCAACAGGGGGCAGAAGAAAAACTGTTTTTT
NA	TRBV19	TRBJ1-2	16	NA	CASSIDYRTANYGYTF	TGTGCCAGTAGTATAGATTACAGAACTGCTAACTATGGCTACACCTTC
NA	TRBV7-2	TRBJ2-7	17	few	CASSSPRGRENSYEQYF	TGTGCCAGCAGCTCCCCAAGGGGGCGGGAGAACTCCTACGAGCAGTACTTC
NA	TRBV27	TRBJ1-5	14	once	CASSLQGENQPQHF	TGTGCCAGCAGTTTACAGGGTGAGAATCAGCCCCAGCATTTT
NA	TRBV3-1/TRBV3-2	TRBJ2-7	15	few	CASSQDIGWTYEQYF	TGTGCCAGCAGCCAAGATATCGGGTGGACCTACGAGCAGTACTTC
NA	TRBV6-1	TRBJ2-2	14	NA	CASSDLGSTGELFF	TGTGCCAGCAGTGATCTGGGGTCCACCGGGGAGCTGTTTTTT
TRBD2	TRBV19	TRBJ2-3	16	NA	CASSTRTSRNTDTQYF	TGTGCCAGTAGTACCCGGACTAGCCGAAACACAGATACGCAGTATTTT
NA	TRBV19	TRBJ1-4	15	NA	CASSRQGSPNEKLFF	TGTGCCAGTAGCCGCCAGGGGTCACCTAATGAAAAACTGTTTTTT
NA	TRBV2	TRBJ2-2	15	NA	CASRNPGAVTGELFF	TGTGCCAGCAGGAACCCCGGGGCGGTTACCGGGGAGCTGTTTTTT
TRBD1	TRBV19	TRBJ1-5	16	once	CASSSLGTGSNQPQHF	TGTGCCAGTAGTTCGCTCGGGACAGGAAGCAATCAGCCCCAGCATTTT
NA	TRBV5-5	TRBJ2-7	14	NA	CASSTGTHNYEQYF	TGTGCCAGCAGCACCGGGACTCACAACTACGAGCAGTACTTC
NA	TRBV6-1	TRBJ2-3	15	NA	CASSDNRRSTDTQYF	TGTGCCAGCAGTGATAACCGTCGGTCCACAGATACGCAGTATTTT
NA	TRBV28	TRBJ2-3	14	once	CASTRTLGVDTQYF	TGTGCCAGCACCCGGACCCTAGGAGTAGATACGCAGTATTTT
TRBD2	TRBV28	TRBJ2-5	15	NA	CASSLGLAVQETQYF	TGTGCCAGCAGTTTGGGGCTAGCGGTCCAAGAGACCCAGTACTTC
NA	TRBV5-1	TRBJ1-1	14	NA	CASSWARGHTEAFF	TGCGCCAGCAGCTGGGCCAGGGGTCACACTGAAGCTTTCTTT
NA	TRBV6-2/TRBV6-3	TRBJ2-3	11	once	CASSYGPTQYF	TGTGCCAGCAGTTACGGTCCTACGCAGTATTTT
NA	TRBV7-2	TRBJ1-5	15	NA	CASSPFTGNNQPQHF	TGTGCCAGCAGCCCCTTTACAGGGAACAATCAGCCCCAGCATTTT
NA	TRBV28	TRBJ2-4	18	NA	CASSPVPGHRGAKNIQYF	TGTGCCAGCAGTCCTGTCCCGGGACACCGGGGGGCCAAAAACATTCAGTACTTC
NA	TRBV6-5	TRBJ1-2	14	NA	CASIKRGGNYGYTF	TGTGCCAGCATCAAACGGGGCGGCAACTATGGCTACACCTTC
TRBD2	TRBV4-2	TRBJ2-3	17	NA	CASSQDWAGGFTDTQYF	TGTGCCAGCAGCCAAGACTGGGCGGGAGGGTTCACAGATACGCAGTATTTT
NA	TRBV7-9	TRBJ2-7	13	NA	CASSSSGAHEQYF	TGTGCCAGCAGCTCCAGTGGAGCCCACGAGCAGTACTTC
NA	TRBV6-6	TRBJ1-2	12	NA	CASSYSMDGYTF	TGTGCCAGCAGTTACTCTATGGATGGCTACACCTTC
NA	TRBV7-8	TRBJ2-1	16	NA	CASSLAPYPSYNEQFF	TGTGCCAGCAGCTTAGCCCCTTACCCCAGCTACAATGAGCAGTTCTTC
NA	TRBV10-3	TRBJ1-1	13	NA	CAISDSMNTEAFF	TGTGCCATCAGTGATTCTATGAACACTGAAGCTTTCTTT
NA	TRBV9	TRBJ2-2	13	NA	CASTGLGAGELFF	TGTGCCAGTACGGGGTTGGGGGCCGGGGAGCTGTTTTTT
NA	TRBV6-5	TRBJ1-6	13	NA	CASSTRGRSPLHF	TGTGCCAGCAGTACCAGGGGAAGGTCACCCCTCCACTTT
NA	TRBV7-9	TRBJ2-1	13	NA	CASAVQGLNEQFF	TGTGCCAGCGCAGTCCAAGGGTTGAATGAGCAGTTCTTC